Following are 29 T cell receptor beta chains from one sample sequenced in a study of human T cells and chemical hapten exposure. Described time point: patch test 1, 2 weeks after DPC sensitization. Treatment meaning: therapeutic diphenylcyclopropenone sensitization with weekly scalp DPC. One entry per CDR3 protein, called by TCRdb with MiXCR from the RACE reads. The sample shows about 71,000 distinct CDR3 sequences, about 9.1% of them seen only once. The sample consisted of whole blood, taken in connection with sensitization to the hapten diphenylcyclopropenone (DPC). These receptors were taken from a woman aged 35 to 49 with alopecia areata. Some clones in this sample may be carry-over from other donors' samples.

The J gene is TRBJ2-2, the V gene TRBV5-1; possible D gene TRBD1, 6 bases. The germline gives CDR1 SGHRS, CDR2 YFSETQ. The CDR3 has 16 amino acids. Trimming removed 6 bases at V and 2 bases at J, with 17 bases between. The CDR3 nucleotides read TGCGCCAGCAACGTCCTGCCAGGGGTAAACACCGGGGAGCTGTTTTTT. Amino acids: CASNVLPGVNTGELFF.

This chain uses TRBV29-1 with TRBJ1-2; D gene unclear. The CDR3 extends over 14 amino acids. Germline V gives CDR1 SQVTM, CDR2 ANQGSEA. With 5 bases removed from V and 8 bases from J, the gap between germline ends came to 21 bases. The CDR3 sequence: CSVKVTTAFGGYTF. The CDR3 nucleotides read TGCAGCGTTAAAGTAACAACTGCTTTTGGGGGCTACACCTTC.

This clonotype was observed many times. The genes are TRBV29-1 and TRBJ1-2; possibly TRBD1 for D (6 bases). V lost 6 bases to trimming and J lost 4 bases, with 15 bases between them. The V gene's germline CDR1 is SQVTM and CDR2 ANQGSEA. The length of the CDR3 is 13 residues. The CDR3 protein is CSVRLGQSYGYTF. CDR3 DNA sequence: TGCAGCGTGCGACTCGGACAGAGCTATGGCTACACCTTC.

This clonotype showed up many times. This chain connects TRBV5-4 to TRBJ2-7; tentatively, D is TRBD2 (7 bases). The CDR3 totals 15 residues. V was pared by 0 bases and J by 5 bases, with 15 bases between. Germline V gene lookup returns CDR1 SGHNT and CDR2 YYREEE (reference sequence). Here the CDR3 DNA reads TGTGCCAGCAGCTTGGCCGCGGGGGCTGAAGACGAGCAGTACTTC. Translating it yields CASSLAAGAEDEQYF.

In this sample, this clonotype turned up many times. This chain uses TRBV6-6 with TRBJ1-1; no firm D call. The V and J ends lost 3 bases and 3 bases respectively, with 11 bases between them. This CDR3 has 14 amino acids. Germline V CDR1 and CDR2: MNHNY, SVGAGI (reference sequence). CDR3 region: CASSYGHGHTEAFF. In DNA, the CDR3 is TGTGCCAGCAGTTATGGCCACGGCCACACTGAAGCTTTCTTT.

This clonotype was recorded many times. The gene calls are TRBV6-2 or TRBV6-3 and TRBJ1-1; TRBD1 might be the D (5 bases). Germline CDR1 reads MNHEY; CDR2 reads SVGEGT. V was pared by 7 bases and J by 10 bases, with 16 bases between. This CDR3 is 12 amino acids long. In DNA, the CDR3 is TGTGCCAGCACCTTTGGAGGGGTAAGAGCTTTCTTT. This translates into CASTFGGVRAFF.

This clonotype was counted at least ten times. This sequence joins TRBV5-5 and TRBJ1-5; 8 nucleotides line up with TRBD1. Germline V gene sequence: CDR1 SGHKS, CDR2 YYEKEE (reference sequence). Unmatched junction bases numbered 5, after V lost 2 bases and J lost 4 bases. This CDR3 has 15 amino acids. The chain's CDR3 is CASSFGTGPNQPQHF. As DNA, the CDR3 is TGTGCCAGCAGCTTTGGGACAGGACCTAATCAGCCCCAGCATTTT.

This clonotype has ten or more counts. The chain has TRBV7-2 and TRBJ2-1; D not resolved. Germline V gene sequence: CDR1 SGHTA, CDR2 FQGNSA. The CDR3 spans 13 residues. Trimming shortened V by 5 bases and J by 7 bases, and 12 bases separated the two germline ends. CDR3 nucleotide sequence: TGTGCCAGCAGCCTTGTCCGGTCAAATGAGCAGTTCTTC. Translating it yields CASSLVRSNEQFF.

This clonotype showed up just a few times. The chain joins TRBV29-1 to TRBJ1-4; D gene unclear. The V end was cut by 4 bases, the J end by 2 bases, with 11 bases between. The germline CDR1 and CDR2 sequences are SQVTM and ANQGSEA. The CDR3 is made up of 14 amino acids. CDR3 in amino acids: CSVGWGGTNEKLFF. CDR3 coding DNA: TGCAGCGTTGGTTGGGGAGGCACTAATGAAAAACTGTTTTTT. The full variable domain, its missing parts supplied by reference TRBV29-1 and TRBJ1-4, is SAVISQKPSRDICQRGTSLTIQCQVDSQVTMMFWYRQQPGQSLTLIATANQGSEATYESGFVIDKFPISRPNLTFSTLTVSNMSPEDSSIYLCSVGWGGTNEKLFFGSGTQLSVL.

There are many counts of this clonotype. The rearrangement uses TRBV2 and TRBJ1-4, with 10 bases lining up with TRBD1. V lost 0 bases and J lost 8; bases outside the gene matches: 9. This CDR3 spans 17 amino acids. CDR1 and CDR2 from the germline V gene are SNHLY and FYNNEI. CDR3: CASSEALGTGDGEKLFF. CDR3 coding DNA: TGTGCCAGCAGTGAAGCTCTTGGGACAGGGGACGGGGAAAAACTGTTTTTT.

This clonotype was counted at least ten times. The rearrangement uses TRBV28 and TRBJ2-1; possibly TRBD1 for D (5 bases). The CDR3 is made up of 15 amino acids. The V end was cut by 5 bases, the J end by 7 bases, with 18 bases between. Germline V gene data show CDR1 as MDHEN and CDR2 as SYDVKM. CDR3 sequence (DNA): TGTGCCAGCAGTGACAGTGCCGACCACGTAAATGAGCAGTTCTTC. Residues: CASSDSADHVNEQFF.

CDR3 residues: CAISPGQYEQYF. Written as DNA, the CDR3 is TGTGCCATCAGTCCGGGACAGTACGAGCAGTACTTC. The chain is built from TRBV10-3 and TRBJ2-7; 7 nucleotides match TRBD1. This CDR3 comprises 12 residues. The V gene's germline CDR1 is ENHRY and CDR2 SYGVKD. V trimming: 5 bases; J trimming: 4 bases; junction bases outside the gene matches: 2.

This clonotype was recorded at least ten times. V and J are TRBV6-2 or TRBV6-3 and TRBJ1-5; 11 positions match TRBD1. V dropped 1 base and J dropped 6; count of bases not matched to a gene: 5. CDR1 and CDR2 from the germline V gene are MNHEY and SVGEGT. CDR3 length: 16 residues. The CDR3 nucleotides read TGTGCCAGCAGTTACTGGGTGGACAGGGGGCTTCAGCCCCAGCATTTT. It is translated as CASSYWVDRGLQPQHF.

This clonotype was detected ten times or more. This sequence joins TRBV11-2 and TRBJ1-2; D might be TRBD1 (5 bases). The CDR3 length is 17 residues. The germline gives CDR1 SGHAT, CDR2 FQNNGV. The V gene lost 5 bases and the J gene lost 7 bases, with 26 bases spanning the gap. The CDR3 DNA is TGTGCCAGCAGCGTTCCTATACCGGGGGGGGAAGTTGGTGGCTACACCTTC. Its protein is CASSVPIPGGEVGGYTF. Using reference TRBV11-2 and TRBJ1-2 for the parts outside the CDR3, the full variable domain is EAGVAQSPRYKIIEKRQSVAFWCNPISGHATLYWYQQILGQGPKLLIQFQNNGVVDDSQLPKDRFSAERLKGVDSTLKIQPAKLEDSAVYLCASSVPIPGGEVGGYTFGSGTRLTVV.

The chain combines TRBV6-2 or TRBV6-3 with TRBJ2-3; 9 bases are a match to TRBD2. Germline trimming cut 5 bases from V and 4 bases from J; bases unmatched to any gene: 7. CDR1 is MNHEY, CDR2 SVGEGT, per germline. The CDR3 has 15 residues. In DNA form, the CDR3 reads TGTGCCAGCAGTCTAGCGGGGAGGAGTCCAGATACGCAGTATTTT. Residues: CASSLAGRSPDTQYF.

The J gene is TRBJ2-2, the V gene TRBV6-5; D remains unclear. V lost 0 bases, J lost 4 bases, and 15 bases lay in between. Germline CDR1 reads MNHEY; CDR2 reads SVGAGI. The CDR3 spans 17 residues. The CDR3 here is CASSYSISDWVTGELFF. The CDR3 nucleotides read TGTGCCAGCAGTTACTCGATTAGTGACTGGGTCACCGGGGAGCTGTTTTTT.

This clonotype was observed at least ten times. The chain carries TRBV2 and TRBJ2-5; 11 bases align to TRBD2. Germline CDR1 reads SNHLY; CDR2 reads FYNNEI. Unmatched junction bases numbered 3, after V lost 5 bases and J lost 1 base. The CDR3 loop spans 15 amino acids. The CDR3, as DNA: TGTGCCAGCAGTCCGACTAGCGGGGTCCAAGAGACCCAGTACTTC. Its translation: CASSPTSGVQETQYF.

V usage is TRBV29-1 and J usage is TRBJ1-1, with D tentatively TRBD1 (5 bases). V lost 6 bases, J lost 3 bases, and 14 bases lay in between. Germline-derived CDR1 and CDR2 are SQVTM and ANQGSEA. The CDR3 runs 13 residues. The CDR3 DNA sequence: TGCAGCGTCGGCACAGGATCTTACACTGAAGCTTTCTTT. This codes for CSVGTGSYTEAFF.

This rearrangement joins TRBV12-3 or TRBV12-4 to TRBJ1-5, with 7 bases aligning to TRBD1. CDR3 length: 14 residues. Trimming took 2 bases from V and 6 from J; bases not matched to a gene: 4. CDR3 nucleotide sequence: TGTGCCAGCAGTTTAAGGGGGCCGGGTCAGCCCCAGCATTTT. This translates into CASSLRGPGQPQHF.

This clonotype was counted ten times or more. The chain has TRBV7-2 and TRBJ2-5; 8 bases are a match to TRBD1. CDR3 length equals 14 residues. Germline CDR1 SGHTA, CDR2 FQGNSA. Germline trimming cut 1 base from V and 5 bases from J; bases unmatched to any gene: 3. CDR3 nucleotides: TGTGCCAGCAGCTTAGTCAGGGGGCGGGAGACCCAGTACTTC. Translated, it gives CASSLVRGRETQYF.

This clonotype was found a few times. The genes are TRBV27 and TRBJ2-7; D gene unclear. CDR1 and CDR2 (germline): MNHEY, SMNVEV (reference sequence). CDR3 length: 13 residues. Trimming shortened V by 3 bases and J by 4 bases, and 10 bases separated the two germline ends. The CDR3 DNA reads TGTGCCAGCAGTTTTGGTACGGCATACGAGCAGTACTTC. Translated: CASSFGTAYEQYF.

This clonotype was observed at least ten times. The V call is TRBV24-1, the J call TRBJ2-2; 9 nucleotides match TRBD1. CDR3 length equals 18 residues. V dropped 4 bases and J dropped 1; count of bases not matched to a gene: 9. Germline assignment: CDR1 KGHDR and CDR2 SFDVKD. The CDR3 here is CATSEQGNRGQNTGELFF. In DNA form, the CDR3 reads TGTGCCACCAGTGAACAAGGGAACAGGGGGCAGAACACCGGGGAGCTGTTTTTT.

Only a few counts were recorded for this clonotype. The V call is TRBV20-1, the J call TRBJ1-5, with D perhaps TRBD1 (6 bases). This CDR3 has 13 amino acids. Germline CDR1 is DFQATT and CDR2 is SNEGSKA (reference sequence). Trimming stripped 2 bases from V and 6 bases from J, with 11 bases between. CDR3 DNA: TGCAGTGCTAGACGGGGGGCTTTTCAGCCCCAGCATTTT. Translated: CSARRGAFQPQHF.

This clonotype has at least ten counts. The V and J genes are TRBV3-1 and TRBJ2-3; 9 bases fit TRBD1. CDR1 is LGHDT, CDR2 YNNKEL, per germline (reference sequence). The J segment lost 3 bases and the V segment lost 3 bases, leaving 10 bases of the junction unmatched. This CDR3 comprises 17 residues. CDR3 nucleotides: TGTGCCAGCAGCCATCTGACAGGGGGAGATGGGACAGATACGCAGTATTTT. Residues: CASSHLTGGDGTDTQYF.

This clonotype was picked up many times. The chain joins TRBV5-1 to TRBJ2-1; D remains unclear. Germline V gene sequence: CDR1 SGHRS, CDR2 YFSETQ. The CDR3 contains 13 residues. V was cut by 1 base and J by 3 bases, with 5 bases left in between. CDR3 bases: TGCGCCAGCAGCTTGAGCAGCTACAATGAGCAGTTCTTC. Amino acids: CASSLSSYNEQFF.

This clonotype was seen repeatedly, ten times or more. This sequence joins TRBV6-6 and TRBJ2-7; D is uncertain. Trimming cost V 0 bases and J 12 bases, with 12 bases left between them. The V gene's germline CDR1 is MNHNY and CDR2 SVGAGI (reference sequence). This CDR3 region has 12 residues. CDR3 sequence: CASSYSLGISYF. Written as DNA, the CDR3 is TGTGCCAGCAGTTACTCGTTAGGGATATCGTACTTC.

This clonotype was seen many times. This chain uses TRBV18 with TRBJ1-5; D is unresolved. V was cut by 2 bases and J by 5 bases, with 7 bases left in between. Looked up from germline, CDR1 is KGHSH and CDR2 is LQKENI. The CDR3 is 13 residues long. The CDR3 coding sequence is TGTGCCAGCTCACCAGGGGAGGATCAGCCCCAGCATTTT. It is translated as CASSPGEDQPQHF.

The chain combines TRBV30 with TRBJ2-3, with D maybe TRBD2 (5 bases). Trimming took off 2 bases at V and 2 bases at J, with 14 bases between the two ends. The CDR3 extends over 15 amino acids. The germline V gene has CDR1 GTSNPN and CDR2 SVGIG (reference sequence). DNA of the CDR3: TGTGCCTGGAGTACCAGCGGTTTGATCACAGATACGCAGTATTTT. Translation: CAWSTSGLITDTQYF. The whole variable domain, remainder taken from reference TRBV30 and TRBJ2-3, is SQTIHQWPATLVQPVGSPLSLECTVEGTSNPNLYWYRQAAGRGLQLLFYSVGIGQISSEVPQNLSASRPQDRQFILSSKKLLLSDSGFYLCAWSTSGLITDTQYFGPGTRLTVL.

This clonotype occurred many times. The chain is built from TRBV11-2 and TRBJ2-1; D tentatively fits TRBD1 or TRBD2 (6 bases each). The ends were cut back, 5 bases at V and 9 bases at J, with 17 bases in the middle. The germline gives CDR1 SGHAT, CDR2 FQNNGV. The CDR3 extends over 14 amino acids. CDR3 DNA: TGTGCCAGCAGCCAGGGGCCCTTGGGGGGTGAGCAGTTCTTC. It encodes CASSQGPLGGEQFF.